This T cell receptor (beta chain) was sequenced for a study of blood T cell repertoires in COVID-19 (dated by TCRdb to about 2020). Describing the broader study: Collaborator samples came from the United States, Italy and Spain and covered acute and convalescent phases of COVID-19. The repertoires were made available in a free public database intended to serve as a resource for research on the immune response to SARS-CoV-2. Samples were obtained from the ongoing ImmuneRACE study (first 160 participants) and from roughly 1,300 subjects provided by 6 global collaborators. The material from the prospective study consisted of cDNA or gDNA derived from T cells, B-cell-depleted T cells, or PBMCs. Where available, HLA class I and class II types were taken from metadata supplied by the sample provider and were not determined by assay-based typing. Deeply sampled blood TCRbeta repertoires from subjects exposed to, actively infected with, or recovered from COVID-19 were included in the dataset. Sample metadata almost always included a de-identified subject ID, COVID-19 status, age in years and sex. The paper's findings and limits, for the study overall: Clinical and demographic metadata were provided uncurated, with the amount varying by source and participant.

The collaborating institutions used their own protocols to collect whole blood in K2EDTA tubes. For TCRbeta analysis, collaborator samples were shipped as frozen whole blood, as isolated PBMCs, or as DNA extracted from either sample type. The immunoSEQ Assay, a bias-controlled multiplex PCR, was used to amplify TCRbeta CDR3 regions from genomic DNA. The authors' analysis ran thus. The number of nucleated cells in each sample was estimated by amplification of reference gene primers within the assay. To quantify the absolute abundance of each unique TCRbeta CDR3 rearrangement, sequence reads were collapsed and filtered. For each sample, productive Simpson clonality was calculated as the square root of Simpson's diversity index across productive rearrangements. Not all clones reach the TCRdb copy of this immuneACCESS table, which keeps in-frame sequences only. Checked studies attribute under half of the gap to unresolved V genes and leave the rest unexplained. V and J calls and clone size are given by that table; D and trimming were obtained from the DNA. This sample has about 78,000 clones in its table, and approximately 86% of those were observed once. The top ten hold 4.9% of the sample.

Notes on this clone: The antigen it binds to is not known. The record has no base qualities; no much larger clone is one base away.

CDR3 length: 15 amino acids, cysteine to phenylalanine. The DNA shown is the 45-base CDR3, in frame from base 1. The V and J ends are trimmed by 3 bases and 9 bases, leaving 15 bases between them. The germline V gene (reference sequence) provides CDR1 MNHEY and CDR2 SMNVEV. This receptor was obtained from a man over 45 with active or convalescent COVID-19. Sequences were obtained from peripheral blood. The rearranged segments are TRBV27 and TRBJ1-6; TRBD1 is a weak D gene call, 5 bases matching. The nucleotides are TGTGCCAGCAGTTTGGGACTGGGGTCCGGTTCACCCCTCCACTTT. Its translation reads: CASSLGLGSGSPLHF.